This T cell receptor (beta chain) was obtained from a study of T cell repertoires in cytomegalovirus infection. On the study more broadly: Recently identified HLA-C-restricted and well-studied HLA-B-restricted CMV epitopes were used. Public TCR beta signatures were indicative of both CMV infection and a matching HLA type.

Note on this clonotype: Its antigen is not identified.

The study, taken as a whole, reports: Clonotypes of TCR beta that were HLA-C-restricted and CMV-specific dominated the ex vivo response. Carriage of CMV together with the relevant HLA was identifiable through cumulative public TCR beta family frequency.

From germline, CDR1 is LNHDA and CDR2 SQIVND (reference sequence). The V and J ends lost 7 bases and 2 bases, in that order; junction bases with no gene match: 9. There are 15 residues in the CDR3. TCRdb re-called the reads through MiXCR, storing one row per CDR3 protein. The sample lists roughly 920,000 distinct CDR3 sequences; roughly 30% were seen once. The clonotype was recovered from a human donor in good health (CMV status not recorded). Some clones in this sample may be carry-over from other donors' samples. The sample in question was cultured CD8+ T cells from PBMCs, obtained from culture after CMV antigen stimulation. The rearrangement uses TRBV19 and TRBJ2-3; 7 bases are a match to TRBD1. DNA for the CDR3: TGTGCCAGTACAGGACAGGTTGGGATCACAGATACGCAGTATTTT. This codes for CASTGQVGITDTQYF.